One sample yielded the 14 T cell receptor beta chains listed below, sequenced in a study of T cell changes during pregnancy in multiple sclerosis. This table comes from immunoSEQ multiplex PCR, and its TCRdb copy is limited to in-frame clones, with some not included. Found here are some 30,000 clones, around 90% of them singletons; the top ten hold more than 7%. The material sequenced was CD8+ T cells from peripheral blood mononuclear cells, taken before pregnancy. The receptor set was obtained from a female donor with multiple sclerosis, enrolled in a pregnancy study.

The gene calls are TRBV28 and TRBJ1-6, with 8 nucleotides matching TRBD1. The CDR3 runs 16 residues. Germline V gives CDR1 MDHEN, CDR2 SYDVKM. With 5 bases clipped from V and 7 bases from J, the junction kept 10 bases outside the gene matches. The CDR3 is CASSLGQGVRNSPLHF. The CDR3 region has the DNA TGTGCCAGCAGTCTCGGACAGGGTGTGAGGAATTCACCCCTCCACTTT.

This chain uses TRBV4-3 with TRBJ2-1; TRBD2 matches at 10 bases. The CDR3 is 15 residues long. The J segment lost 9 bases and the V segment lost 1 base, leaving 6 bases of the junction unmatched. The germline CDR1 and CDR2 sequences are LGHNA and YSLEER. CDR3 sequence reads: CASSQGSGGAPEQFF. DNA of the CDR3: TGCGCCAGCAGCCAAGGGAGCGGGGGGGCCCCTGAGCAGTTCTTC.

The chain recombines TRBV28 with TRBJ2-1, with 9 nucleotides matching TRBD2. V lost 4 bases, J lost 0 bases, and 4 bases stayed unmatched. Germline CDR1 and CDR2: MDHEN and SYDVKM. This CDR3 comprises 16 residues. The DNA of the CDR3 is TGTGCCAGCAGTTCCTGGACTAGCGTCTCCTACAATGAGCAGTTCTTC. Its protein is CASSSWTSVSYNEQFF.

The V gene is TRBV6-6, the J gene TRBJ2-3; D not certain. Germline assignment: CDR1 MNHNY and CDR2 SVGAGI (reference sequence). The CDR3 has 13 amino acids. The germline V and J ends were trimmed by 4 bases and 3 bases, with 8 bases remaining between them. CDR3 region: CASSWLETDTQYF. CDR3 DNA sequence: TGTGCCAGCAGTTGGCTGGAGACAGATACGCAGTATTTT.

For this clone: At one of its ends the junction is not consistent with the germline gene, which may arise from a read error. CDR3 amino acids: CASSQTGNGQFF. The CDR3 DNA reads TGCGCCAGCAGCCAGACGGGAAATGGGCAGTTCTTC. The J gene is TRBJ2-1, the V gene TRBV4-1, with D perhaps TRBD2 (5 bases). Germline V gene data show CDR1 as MGHRA and CDR2 as YSYEKL. The CDR3 runs to 12 residues.

The chain has TRBV14 and TRBJ1-6; possible D gene TRBD1, 6 bases. CDR3 size: 17 residues. Germline CDR1 and CDR2: SGHDN and FVKESK. V lost 2 bases and J lost 0, with 11 bases in between. In DNA form, the CDR3 reads TGTGCCAGCAGCCAAACAGGGATGAGCTCCTATAATTCACCCCTCCACTTT. This gives the protein CASSQTGMSSYNSPLHF.

The chain couples TRBV6-1 to TRBJ1-1; 7 positions match TRBD1. The length of the CDR3 is 16 residues. Trimming removed 1 base from V and 3 bases from J; junction bases left unmatched: 8. CDR1 is MNHNS, CDR2 SASEGT, per germline. The DNA of the CDR3 is TGTGCCAGCAGTGAAGGGGCAGGGGGTATGTACACTGAAGCTTTCTTT. Translating it yields CASSEGAGGMYTEAFF.

V is TRBV7-8 and J is TRBJ2-5; the match to TRBD1 covers 7 bases. The CDR3 runs 16 residues. CDR1 and CDR2 from the germline V gene are SGHVS and FQNEAQ. Losses at the gene ends were 0 bases for V and 1 base for J; bases not matched to a gene: 5. The CDR3 spells CASSLAGGQFQETQYF. The CDR3 DNA reads as TGTGCCAGCAGCTTAGCAGGGGGACAGTTCCAAGAGACCCAGTACTTC. Supplemented by reference TRBV7-8 and TRBJ2-5, the full variable domain reads GAGVSQSPRYKVAKRGQDVALRCDPISGHVSLFWYQQALGQGPEFLTYFQNEAQLDKSGLPSDRFFAERPEGSVSTLKIQRTQQEDSAVYLCASSLAGGQFQETQYFGPGTRLLVL.

As for this clone: The junction does not match germline at one end; this may be a read error. The CDR3: CASSDSGTGNYGYTF. Written as DNA, the CDR3 is TGTGCCAGCAGTGACTCGGGGACAGGGAACTATGGCTACACCTTC. The V and J genes are TRBV6-5 and TRBJ1-2; TRBD1 matches at 9 bases. Germline CDR1 is MNHEY and CDR2 is SVGAGI. The CDR3 totals 15 residues.

The chain links TRBV27 to TRBJ2-1, with TRBD2 matching 13 bases. The CDR3 extends over 15 amino acids. Trimming at V came to 4 bases and at J to 8 bases, leaving 5 bases not matched to a gene. Germline V lookup: CDR1 MNHEY, CDR2 SMNVEV (reference sequence). CDR3 DNA sequence: TGTGCCAGCAGTTGGACTAGCGGGGGCGGATATGAGCAGTTCTTC. This gives the protein CASSWTSGGGYEQFF.

To note about this clone: The junction and the germline gene differ at one end; a read error may be behind it. This CDR3 reads CASSSDRGQNAEAFF. The CDR3, as DNA: TGTGCCAGCAGCTCGGACAGGGGACAGAACGCTGAAGCTTTCTTT. The chain uses TRBV13 and TRBJ1-1, with 9 bases aligning to TRBD1. CDR1 is PRHDT, CDR2 FYEKMQ, per germline (reference sequence). The CDR3 is made up of 15 amino acids.

This chain uses TRBV30 with TRBJ2-1; 9 nucleotides agree with TRBD2. Losses at the gene ends were 4 bases for V and 0 bases for J; bases not matched to a gene: 10. The CDR3 has 17 amino acids. The germline V gene has CDR1 GTSNPN and CDR2 SVGIG (reference sequence). The chain's CDR3 is CAWMGVSGRNSYNEQFF. For the CDR3, the DNA is TGTGCCTGGATGGGTGTTAGCGGGAGAAACTCCTACAATGAGCAGTTCTTC.

This clone was counted only a few times. The chain has TRBV12-5 and TRBJ2-3; tentatively, D is TRBD1 (6 bases). Trimming pared 5 bases from V and 0 bases from J, leaving 15 bases between. CDR3 length: 16 residues. Germline CDR1 is LGHNT and CDR2 is FRNRAP. Here the CDR3 DNA reads TGTGCTAGTGGTCCTGCGGACAGCGCTAGCACAGATACGCAGTATTTT. This encodes CASGPADSASTDTQYF.

The chain employs TRBV2 and TRBJ1-1; a possible D gene is TRBD1 (5 bases). The CDR3 consists of 13 residues. The germline gives CDR1 SNHLY, CDR2 FYNNEI. Trimming took off 0 bases at V and 10 bases at J, with 12 bases between the two ends. CDR3 nucleotide sequence: TGTGCCAGCAGTGAAGCGCTCGCAGGGATAGCTTTCTTT. Its protein product is CASSEALAGIAFF.